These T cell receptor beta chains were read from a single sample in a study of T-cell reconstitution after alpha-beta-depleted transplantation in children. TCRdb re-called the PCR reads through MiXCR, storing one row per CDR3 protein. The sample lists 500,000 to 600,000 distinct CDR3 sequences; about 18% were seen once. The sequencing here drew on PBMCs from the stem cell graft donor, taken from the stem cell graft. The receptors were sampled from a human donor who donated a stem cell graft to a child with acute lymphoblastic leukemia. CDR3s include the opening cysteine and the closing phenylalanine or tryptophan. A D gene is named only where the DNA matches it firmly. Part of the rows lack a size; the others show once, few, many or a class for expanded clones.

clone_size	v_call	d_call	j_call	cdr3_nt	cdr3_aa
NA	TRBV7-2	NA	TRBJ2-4	TGTGCCAGCAGCTTAGAATCGTGGAGGGCGAGAAACATTCAGTACTTC	CASSLESWRARNIQYF
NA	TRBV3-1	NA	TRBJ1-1	TGTGCCAGCAGCTTCAATTCTTATAGGGTGAACACTGAAGCTTTCTTT	CASSFNSYRVNTEAFF
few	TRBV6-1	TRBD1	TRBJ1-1	TGTGCCAGCAGCGAAACAGGGGGCACTGAAGTTTTCTTT	CASSETGGTEVFF
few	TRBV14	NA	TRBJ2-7	TGTGCCAGCAGCCCAAAACTCCAGGGTGTAGTCCACGAGCAGTACTTC	CASSPKLQGVVHEQYF
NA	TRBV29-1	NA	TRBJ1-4	TGCAGCGCGGTCCGAGGCGGCGAAAAACTGTTTTTT	CSAVRGGEKLFF
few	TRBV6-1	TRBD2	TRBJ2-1	TGTGCCAGCAGTAAGACTAGCGTCGGTGGAAGTGAGCAGTTCTTC	CASSKTSVGGSEQFF
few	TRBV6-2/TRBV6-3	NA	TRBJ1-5	TGTGCCAGCAGTCCACCGGGGCTGAGCAATCAGCCCCAGCATTTT	CASSPPGLSNQPQHF
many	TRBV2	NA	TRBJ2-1	TGTGCCAGCGGAAAGAGCTCCTACAATGAGCAGTTCTTC	CASGKSSYNEQFF
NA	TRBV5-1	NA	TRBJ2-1	TGCGCCAGCAGCTCCGAGTTAAGCTCCTACAATGAGCAGTTCTTC	CASSSELSSYNEQFF
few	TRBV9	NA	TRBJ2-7	TGTGCCAGCAGCGCGACCGGGGTACTCTACGAGCAGTACTTC	CASSATGVLYEQYF
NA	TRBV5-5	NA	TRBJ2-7	TGTGCCAGCAGCTTGCACCGACAGGAGGACGAGCAGTACTTC	CASSLHRQEDEQYF
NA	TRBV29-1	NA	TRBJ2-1	TGCAGCGTCGATCAGCTAGGAGGTGAGCAGTTCTTC	CSVDQLGGEQFF
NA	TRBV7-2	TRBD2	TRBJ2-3	TGTGCCAGCAGCTTAGCGGGGACTAGCGGGAGTCGAACAGATACGCAGTATTTT	CASSLAGTSGSRTDTQYF
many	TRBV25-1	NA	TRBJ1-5	TGTGCCAGCAGTGAAGGCCGGGACGGAGACGGGCCCCAGCATTTT	CASSEGRDGDGPQHF
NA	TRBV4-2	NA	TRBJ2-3	TGTGCCAGCAGCCAAGGTACCGGGAACACAGATACGCAGTATTTT	CASSQGTGNTDTQYF
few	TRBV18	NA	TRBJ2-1	TGTGCCAGCTCGGGCGGGTCTAGCTCCTACAATGAGCAGTTCTTC	CASSGGSSSYNEQFF
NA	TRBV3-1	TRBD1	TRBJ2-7	TGTGCCAGCAGCCAAGCGTCGATGGACAGGGGCTACGAGCAGTACTTC	CASSQASMDRGYEQYF